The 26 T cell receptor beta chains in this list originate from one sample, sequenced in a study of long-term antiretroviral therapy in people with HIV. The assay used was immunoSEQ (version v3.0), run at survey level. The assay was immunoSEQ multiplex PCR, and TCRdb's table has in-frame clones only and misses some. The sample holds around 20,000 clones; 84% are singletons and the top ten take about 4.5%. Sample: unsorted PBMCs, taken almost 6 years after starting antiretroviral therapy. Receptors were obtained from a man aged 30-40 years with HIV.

The CDR3 DNA is TGTGCCAGCTCACCCAGCGGGGGGTCCTACAATGAGCAGTTCTTC. This codes for CASSPSGGSYNEQFF. The rearrangement joins TRBV18 to TRBJ2-1; 9 bases align to TRBD2. Germline trimming cut 3 bases from V and 1 base from J; bases unmatched to any gene: 1. Germline V CDR1 and CDR2: KGHSH, LQKENI. This CDR3 is built from 15 residues.

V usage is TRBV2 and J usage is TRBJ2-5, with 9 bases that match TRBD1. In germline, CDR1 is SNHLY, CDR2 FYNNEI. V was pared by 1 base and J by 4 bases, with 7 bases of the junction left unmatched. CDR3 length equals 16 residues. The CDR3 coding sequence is TGTGCCAGCAGTGAAGGGGGCACAGGGGGCGTAGAGACCCAGTACTTC. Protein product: CASSEGGTGGVETQYF.

CDR3 amino acids: CASSLNTIGGDEQFF. The DNA for the CDR3 is TGTGCCAGCAGCTTAAATACTATAGGGGGCGATGAGCAGTTCTTC. V gene TRBV11-2 combines with J gene TRBJ2-1; 7 bases are a match to TRBD1. CDR1 is SGHAT, CDR2 FQNNGV, per germline. The CDR3 totals 15 residues. Trimming took 2 bases from V and 8 from J; bases not matched to a gene: 9. Combining the CDR3 with reference TRBV11-2 and TRBJ2-1 gives the whole variable domain EAGVAQSPRYKIIEKRQSVAFWCNPISGHATLYWYQQILGQGPKLLIQFQNNGVVDDSQLPKDRFSAERLKGVDSTLKIQPAKLEDSAVYLCASSLNTIGGDEQFFGPGTRLTVL.

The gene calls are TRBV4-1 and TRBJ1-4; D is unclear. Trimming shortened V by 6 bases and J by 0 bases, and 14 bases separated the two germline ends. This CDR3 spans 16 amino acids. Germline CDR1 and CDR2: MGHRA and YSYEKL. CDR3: CASRRAEGATNEKLFF. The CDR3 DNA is TGCGCCAGCAGGCGGGCTGAGGGTGCAACTAATGAAAAACTGTTTTTT.

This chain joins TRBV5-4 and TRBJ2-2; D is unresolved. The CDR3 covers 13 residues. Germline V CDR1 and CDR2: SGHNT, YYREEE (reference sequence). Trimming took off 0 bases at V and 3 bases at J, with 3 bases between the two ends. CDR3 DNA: TGTGCCAGCAGCTTGGAGGACACCGGGGAGCTGTTTTTT. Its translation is CASSLEDTGELFF.

In nucleotides, the CDR3 is TGTGCCAGCAGCCCCTCGGGGGGACAATTTTATGGCTACACCTTC. It is translated as CASSPSGGQFYGYTF. The rearrangement joins TRBV7-2 to TRBJ1-2; weak D call: TRBD1 (6 bases). V gave up 5 bases and J gave up 5 bases, with 18 bases separating them. The germline gives CDR1 SGHTA, CDR2 FQGNSA. CDR3 size: 15 residues.

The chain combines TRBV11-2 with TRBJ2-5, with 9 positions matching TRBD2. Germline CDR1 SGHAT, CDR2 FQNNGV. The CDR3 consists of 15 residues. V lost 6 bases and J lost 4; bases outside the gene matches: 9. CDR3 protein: CASSIAGEPRETQYF. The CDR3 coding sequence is TGTGCCAGCAGTATAGCGGGAGAACCTCGAGAGACCCAGTACTTC.

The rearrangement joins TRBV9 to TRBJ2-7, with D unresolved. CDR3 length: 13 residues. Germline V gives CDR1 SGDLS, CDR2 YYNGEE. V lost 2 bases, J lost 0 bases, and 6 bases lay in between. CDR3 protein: CASSVGISYEQYF. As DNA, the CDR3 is TGTGCCAGCAGCGTGGGCATCTCCTACGAGCAGTACTTC.

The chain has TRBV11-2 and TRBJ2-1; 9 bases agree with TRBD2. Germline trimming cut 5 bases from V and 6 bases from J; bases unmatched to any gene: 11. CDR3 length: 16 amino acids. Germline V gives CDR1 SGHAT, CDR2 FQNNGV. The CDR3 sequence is CASSPMTSGLSNEQFF. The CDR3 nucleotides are TGTGCCAGCAGCCCAATGACTAGCGGTCTAAGCAATGAGCAGTTCTTC. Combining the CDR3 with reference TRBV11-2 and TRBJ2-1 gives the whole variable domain EAGVAQSPRYKIIEKRQSVAFWCNPISGHATLYWYQQILGQGPKLLIQFQNNGVVDDSQLPKDRFSAERLKGVDSTLKIQPAKLEDSAVYLCASSPMTSGLSNEQFFGPGTRLTVL.

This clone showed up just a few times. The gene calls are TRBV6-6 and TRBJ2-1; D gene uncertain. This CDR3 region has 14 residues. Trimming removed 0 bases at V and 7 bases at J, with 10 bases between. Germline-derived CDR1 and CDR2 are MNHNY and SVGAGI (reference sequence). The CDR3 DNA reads TGTGCCAGCAGTTACTCCTCCTTTCTGAATGAGCAGTTCTTC. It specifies CASSYSSFLNEQFF.

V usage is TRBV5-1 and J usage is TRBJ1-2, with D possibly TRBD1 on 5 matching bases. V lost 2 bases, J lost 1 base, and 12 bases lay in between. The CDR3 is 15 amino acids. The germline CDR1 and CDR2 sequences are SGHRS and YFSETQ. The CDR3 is CASSLDRIFNYGYTF. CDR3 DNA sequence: TGCGCCAGCAGCTTAGACAGAATATTTAACTATGGCTACACCTTC.

The CDR3 sequence is CASSQARGGGPDTQYF. DNA of the CDR3: TGTGCCAGCAGCCAAGCTCGGGGAGGCGGGCCAGATACGCAGTATTTT. This chain uses TRBV4-2 with TRBJ2-3; tentatively, D is TRBD2 (6 bases). CDR1 and CDR2 from the germline V gene are LGHNA and YNFKEQ. The CDR3 spans 16 residues. The V gene lost 1 base and the J gene lost 4 bases, with 15 bases spanning the gap.

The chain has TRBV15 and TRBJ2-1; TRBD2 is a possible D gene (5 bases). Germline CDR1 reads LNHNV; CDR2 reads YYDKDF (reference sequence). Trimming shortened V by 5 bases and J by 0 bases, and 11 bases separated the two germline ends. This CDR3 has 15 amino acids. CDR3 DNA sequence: TGTGCCACCAGCTCGGGGTCCGGCTCCTACAATGAGCAGTTCTTC. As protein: CATSSGSGSYNEQFF.

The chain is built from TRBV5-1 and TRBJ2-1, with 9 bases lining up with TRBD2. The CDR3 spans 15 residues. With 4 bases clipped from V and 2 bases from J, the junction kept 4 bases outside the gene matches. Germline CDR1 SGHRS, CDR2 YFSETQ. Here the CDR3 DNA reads TGCGCCAGCAGCACCTCTAGCGGGGCCTACAATGAGCAGTTCTTC. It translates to CASSTSSGAYNEQFF. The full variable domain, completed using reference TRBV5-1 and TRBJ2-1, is KAGVTQTPRYLIKTRGQQVTLSCSPISGHRSVSWYQQTPGQGLQFLFEYFSETQRNKGNFPGRFSGRQFSNSRSEMNVSTLELGDSALYLCASSTSSGAYNEQFFGPGTRLTVL.

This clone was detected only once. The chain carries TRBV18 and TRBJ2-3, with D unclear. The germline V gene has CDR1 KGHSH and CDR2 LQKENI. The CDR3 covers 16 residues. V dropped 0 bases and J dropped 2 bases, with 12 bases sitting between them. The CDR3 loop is CASSPPLERNTDTQYF. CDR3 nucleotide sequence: TGTGCCAGCTCACCACCCCTTGAGAGGAACACAGATACGCAGTATTTT. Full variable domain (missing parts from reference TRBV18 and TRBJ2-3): NAGVMQNPRHLVRRRGQEARLRCSPMKGHSHVYWYRQLPEEGLKFMVYLQKENIIDESGMPKERFSAEFPKEGPSILRIQQVVRGDSAAYFCASSPPLERNTDTQYFGPGTRLTVL.

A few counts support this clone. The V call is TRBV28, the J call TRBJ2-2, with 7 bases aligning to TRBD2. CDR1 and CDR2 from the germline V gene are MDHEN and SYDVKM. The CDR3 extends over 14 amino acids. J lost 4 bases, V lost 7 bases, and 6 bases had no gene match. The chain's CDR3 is CASISAGPTGELFF. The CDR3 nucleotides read TGTGCCAGCATCTCAGCGGGACCCACCGGGGAGCTGTTTTTT.

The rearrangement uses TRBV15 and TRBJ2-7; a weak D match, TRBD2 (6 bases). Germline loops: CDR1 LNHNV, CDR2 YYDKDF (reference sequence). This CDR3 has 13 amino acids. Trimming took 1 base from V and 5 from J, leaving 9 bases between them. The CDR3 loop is CATSRAGVDEQYF. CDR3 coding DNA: TGTGCCACCAGCAGAGCGGGGGTAGACGAGCAGTACTTC. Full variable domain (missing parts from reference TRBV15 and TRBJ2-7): DAMVIQNPRYQVTQFGKPVTLSCSQTLNHNVMYWYQQKSSQAPKLLFHYYDKDFNNEADTPDNFQSRRPNTSFCFLDIRSPGLGDTAMYLCATSRAGVDEQYFGPGTRLTVT.

CDR3 in DNA: TGTGCCAGCAGGGACAGGCCGTCCACAGATACGCAGTATTTT. Translation gives CASRDRPSTDTQYF. V and J are TRBV2 and TRBJ2-3; 7 nucleotides agree with TRBD1. V gave up 6 bases and J gave up 2 bases; unmatched junction bases: 5. Looked up from germline, CDR1 is SNHLY and CDR2 is FYNNEI. The CDR3 is 14 amino acids.

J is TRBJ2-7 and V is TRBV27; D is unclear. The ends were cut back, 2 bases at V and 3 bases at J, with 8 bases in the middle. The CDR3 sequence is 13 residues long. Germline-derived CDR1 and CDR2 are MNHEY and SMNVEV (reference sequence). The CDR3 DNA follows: TGTGCCAGCAGTTTAGGCGCTGACTACGAGCAGTACTTC. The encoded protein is CASSLGADYEQYF.

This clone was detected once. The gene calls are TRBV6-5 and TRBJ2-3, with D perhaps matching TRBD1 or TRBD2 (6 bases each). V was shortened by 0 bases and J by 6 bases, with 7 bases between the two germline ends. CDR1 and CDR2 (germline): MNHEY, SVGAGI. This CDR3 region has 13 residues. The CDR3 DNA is TGTGCCAGCAGTTACTCAGGGGGGGATACGCAGTATTTT. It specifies CASSYSGGDTQYF.

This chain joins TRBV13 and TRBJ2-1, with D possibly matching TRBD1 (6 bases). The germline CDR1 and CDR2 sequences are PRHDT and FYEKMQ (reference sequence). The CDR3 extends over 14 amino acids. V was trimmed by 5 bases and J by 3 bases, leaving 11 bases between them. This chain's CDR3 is CASSDGQLYNEQFF. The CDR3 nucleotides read TGTGCCAGCAGCGACGGACAGCTCTACAATGAGCAGTTCTTC.

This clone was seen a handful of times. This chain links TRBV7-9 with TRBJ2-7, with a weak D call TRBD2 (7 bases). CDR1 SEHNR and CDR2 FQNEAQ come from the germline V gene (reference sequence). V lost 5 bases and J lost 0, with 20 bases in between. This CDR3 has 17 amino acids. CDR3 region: CASSGLTGGGSSYEQYF. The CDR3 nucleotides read TGTGCCAGCAGCGGGTTAACGGGGGGCGGGAGCTCCTACGAGCAGTACTTC. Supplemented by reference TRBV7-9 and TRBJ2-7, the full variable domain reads DTGVSQNPRHKITKRGQNVTFRCDPISEHNRLYWYRQTLGQGPEFLTYFQNEAQLEKSRLLSDRFSAERPKGSFSTLEIQRTEQGDSAMYLCASSGLTGGGSSYEQYFGPGTRLTVT.

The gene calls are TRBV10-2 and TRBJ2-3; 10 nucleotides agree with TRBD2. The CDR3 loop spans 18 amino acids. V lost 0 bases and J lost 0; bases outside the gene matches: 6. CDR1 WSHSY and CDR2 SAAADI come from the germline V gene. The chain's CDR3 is CASSESSLAGDSTDTQYF. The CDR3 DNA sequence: TGCGCCAGCAGTGAGTCAAGCCTAGCGGGGGACAGCACAGATACGCAGTATTTT.

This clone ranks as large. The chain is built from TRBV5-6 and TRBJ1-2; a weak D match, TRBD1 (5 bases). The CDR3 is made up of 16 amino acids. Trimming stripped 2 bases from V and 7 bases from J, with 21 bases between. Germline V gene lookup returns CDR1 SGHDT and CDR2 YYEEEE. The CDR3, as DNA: TGTGCCAGCAGCTTTGGGCGTTTCGGGGGGAAAGGTGGCTACACCTTC. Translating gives CASSFGRFGGKGGYTF.

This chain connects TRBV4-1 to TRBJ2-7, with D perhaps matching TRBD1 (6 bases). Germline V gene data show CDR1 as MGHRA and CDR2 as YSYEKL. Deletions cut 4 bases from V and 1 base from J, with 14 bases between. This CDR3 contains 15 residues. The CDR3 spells CASSPTGSNSYEQYF. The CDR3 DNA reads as TGCGCCAGCAGCCCAACAGGGTCGAATTCCTACGAGCAGTACTTC.

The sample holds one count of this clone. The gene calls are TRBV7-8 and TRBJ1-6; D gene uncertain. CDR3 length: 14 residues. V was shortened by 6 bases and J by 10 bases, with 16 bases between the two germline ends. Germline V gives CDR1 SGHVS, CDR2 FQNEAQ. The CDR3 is CASRQGLERSPLHF. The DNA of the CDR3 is TGTGCCAGCAGGCAAGGTCTTGAAAGATCACCCCTCCACTTT.